This T cell receptor beta chain was sequenced for a study of T cell responses to AZD1222 COVID-19 vaccine. A word on this clone: The antigen remains undetermined.

Sequencing was performed with immunoSEQ multiplex PCR; in TCRdb, only in-frame clones are kept and a portion is missing. The sample has approximately 130,000 clones; 65% to 90% are singletons. Findings of the study overall: At baseline, seropositivity was found in only a handful of AZD1222 recipients. Vaccine-related CD4 TCRs covered spike, predominating at 160-218 and 743-854.

The CDR3 covers 13 residues. Trimming took 4 bases from V and 5 from J, leaving 12 bases between them. Per germline, CDR1 SGHNT and CDR2 YYREEE (reference sequence). This receptor was taken from an adult who received the MenACWY meningococcal vaccine as a control. The rearrangement joins TRBV5-4 to TRBJ2-5; D assignment may be TRBD1 or TRBD2 (5 bases each). The specimen comprised peripheral blood, sampled 28 days after the second dose of the MenACWY control vaccine. The CDR3 here is CASSSGTSETQYF. CDR3 sequence (DNA): TGTGCCAGCAGCAGTGGGACCTCCGAGACCCAGTACTTC.